The 5 T cell receptor beta chains in this list originate from one sample, sequenced in a study of CD8+ T cells in alopecia areata. Extraction of RNA preceded its reverse transcription into cDNA, which served as the sequencing template. TCRdb's table, derived via immunoSEQ multiplex PCR, lists solely in-frame clones and lacks some. This table has 100,000 to 150,000 clones, approximately 58% appearing once. Material: CD4+ T cells sorted from blood, obtained at week 0. Receptors originate from a human donor with alopecia areata.

This sequence joins TRBV7-9 and TRBJ1-5; D uncertain. The CDR3 extends over 14 amino acids. The V gene's germline CDR1 is SEHNR and CDR2 FQNEAQ (reference sequence). V was trimmed by 1 base and J by 1 base, leaving 5 bases between them. As DNA, the CDR3 is TGTGCCAGCAGCTTAGGAACCAGCAATCAGCCCCAGCATTTT. Translating it yields CASSLGTSNQPQHF.

This sequence joins TRBV7-3 and TRBJ2-5; D is ambiguous. V was clipped by 0 bases and J by 2 bases, with 4 bases between them. Germline V gene data show CDR1 as SGHTA and CDR2 as FQGTGA. This CDR3 has 13 residues. DNA for the CDR3: TGTGCCAGCAGCTTAACGTGGCAAGAGACCCAGTACTTC. Translated, it gives CASSLTWQETQYF.

This clone was observed a few times. The genes are TRBV28 and TRBJ1-4; 7 bases match TRBD1. The germline CDR1 and CDR2 sequences are MDHEN and SYDVKM. This CDR3 contains 12 residues. V shed 7 bases and J 14 bases; nucleotides not matched to a gene: 10. CDR3 protein: CASKIQDRSLFF. CDR3 nucleotide sequence: TGTGCCAGCAAGATACAGGACAGGTCCCTGTTTTTT.

This clone has only one observation. The chain has TRBV2 and TRBJ1-3; D not certain. V lost 2 bases and J lost 1, with 3 bases in between. Per the germline V gene, CDR1 is SNHLY and CDR2 is FYNNEI. The CDR3 loop spans 13 amino acids. In DNA, the CDR3 is TGTGCCAGCAGTGAAACATCTGGAAACACCATATATTTT. This sequence encodes CASSETSGNTIYF.

The gene calls are TRBV28 and TRBJ2-1; D remains ambiguous. V was pared by 8 bases and J by 9 bases, with 14 bases between. The CDR3 runs to 12 residues. Per germline, CDR1 MDHEN and CDR2 SYDVKM. The CDR3 here is CASLSEESEQFF. Here the CDR3 DNA reads TGTGCCAGCCTCTCGGAAGAAAGTGAGCAGTTCTTC.